Following are 28 T cell receptor beta chains from one sample sequenced in a study of blood T cell repertoires in COVID-19. Data came from immunoSEQ multiplex PCR; TCRdb stores just in-frame clones and leaves some out. The sample has more than 350,000 clones; about 83% are singletons. Sequences were obtained from PBMCs or T cells enriched from blood (not recorded which). The receptors derive from a woman between 45 and 60 years old who had recovered from COVID-19.

This clone was seen just once. The chain links TRBV12-1 to TRBJ2-5; TRBD1, as called in the table, went unchecked against the DNA. TRBV12-1 constitutes a pseudogene. The length of the CDR3 is 16 residues. CDR3 bases: TGTGCCAGCAGCCCCCGGGACAGGACACACCAAGAGACCCAGTACTTC. The encoded protein is CASSPRDRTHQETQYF.

The gene calls are TRBV6-5 and TRBJ1-2; the D is unclear. V was clipped by 5 bases and J by 8 bases, with 18 bases between them. The CDR3 has 14 amino acids. The V gene's germline CDR1 is MNHEY and CDR2 SVGAGI. The CDR3 DNA is TGTGCCAGCAGTCACACCCGGGGTTCAGGAGGCTACACCTTC. It specifies CASSHTRGSGGYTF.

The chain joins TRBV5-1 to TRBJ1-1; perhaps TRBD1 as D (6 bases). This CDR3 spans 15 amino acids. V was pared by 6 bases and J by 1 base, with 16 bases between. Germline CDR1 and CDR2: SGHRS and YFSETQ. The CDR3 sequence is CASTRGGRTNTEAFF. Here the CDR3 DNA reads TGCGCCAGCACGAGGGGGGGCAGGACGAACACTGAAGCTTTCTTT.

The V gene is TRBV7-8, the J gene TRBJ2-5; 12 positions match TRBD2. V gave up 6 bases and J gave up 5 bases; unmatched junction bases: 10. The germline gives CDR1 SGHVS, CDR2 FQNEAQ. The CDR3 contains 16 residues. The CDR3 region has the DNA TGTGCCAGCAGACCAACTAGCGGGGGGCCCTCGGAGACCCAGTACTTC. Its protein is CASRPTSGGPSETQYF. Together with reference TRBV7-8 and TRBJ2-5, the CDR3 gives the full variable domain: GAGVSQSPRYKVAKRGQDVALRCDPISGHVSLFWYQQALGQGPEFLTYFQNEAQLDKSGLPSDRFFAERPEGSVSTLKIQRTQQEDSAVYLCASRPTSGGPSETQYFGPGTRLLVL.

The rearrangement links TRBV7-3 to TRBJ2-5; 10 bases map to TRBD2. The CDR3 length is 13 residues. The germline gives CDR1 SGHTA, CDR2 FQGTGA. With V trimmed by 5 bases and J by 5 bases, 2 bases remained unmatched. In nucleotides, the CDR3 is TGTGCCAGCAGCAGTAGCGGGGGGGAGACCCAGTACTTC. The encoded protein is CASSSSGGETQYF.

This clone was detected only a few times. J is TRBJ1-1 and V is TRBV7-9; TRBD1 is a possible D gene (5 bases). V gave up 7 bases and J gave up 1 base, with 19 bases separating them. The CDR3 is 16 amino acids. CDR1 and CDR2 from the germline V gene are SEHNR and FQNEAQ (reference sequence). CDR3 bases: TGTGCCAGCACCACGCTCCGGCCCACAGGGAACACTGAAGCTTTCTTT. Translated, it gives CASTTLRPTGNTEAFF.

V gene TRBV10-1 combines with J gene TRBJ2-2, with 10 bases fitting TRBD2. V dropped 5 bases and J dropped 0; count of bases not matched to a gene: 15. The CDR3 covers 20 residues. The germline CDR1 and CDR2 sequences are WNHNN and SYGVQD (reference sequence). The CDR3 reads CASSRRTSGFVSSNTGELFF. CDR3 DNA sequence: TGCGCCAGCAGTCGTCGGACTAGCGGATTCGTATCCTCGAACACCGGGGAGCTGTTTTTT.

CDR3: CASSFGVGQYEQYF. CDR3 DNA: TGCGCCAGCAGCTTTGGGGTCGGACAGTACGAGCAGTACTTC. The rearrangement uses TRBV5-1 and TRBJ2-7, with D perhaps TRBD1 (6 bases). Germline loops: CDR1 SGHRS, CDR2 YFSETQ. The V gene lost 2 bases and the J gene lost 4 bases, with 13 bases spanning the gap. The CDR3 covers 14 residues. The full variable domain, with the rest looked up from reference TRBV5-1 and TRBJ2-7, is KAGVTQTPRYLIKTRGQQVTLSCSPISGHRSVSWYQQTPGQGLQFLFEYFSETQRNKGNFPGRFSGRQFSNSRSEMNVSTLELGDSALYLCASSFGVGQYEQYFGPGTRLTVT.

The rearrangement joins TRBV3-1 (or the pseudogene TRBV3-2) to TRBJ2-3; 8 nucleotides agree with TRBD1. Germline CDR1 reads LGHDT; CDR2 reads YNNKEL (reference sequence). V lost 6 bases, J lost 7 bases, and 12 bases stayed unmatched. This CDR3 contains 15 residues. CDR3 residues: CASSRQGSLDNTQYF. The CDR3 bases are TGTGCCAGCAGTCGACAGGGGTCCCTAGATAATACGCAGTATTTT.

Comments on this clone: At one end, the junction sequence differs from germline, possibly due to a read error. The V and J genes are TRBV5-1 and TRBJ2-2, with D perhaps TRBD1 (6 bases). The CDR3 runs to 16 residues. CDR1 is SGHRS and CDR2 is YFSETQ in the germline V gene. As DNA, the CDR3 is TGCGCCAGCGGCTTTGGGTGGACAGCGAACACCGGGGAGCTGTTTTTT. Translation gives CASGFGWTANTGELFF.

The chain employs TRBV5-8 and TRBJ1-6, with D possibly matching TRBD1 (5 bases). The germline gives CDR1 SGHTS, CDR2 YDEGEE. This CDR3 comprises 16 residues. Trimming took off 2 bases at V and 10 bases at J, with 19 bases between the two ends. CDR3 nucleotides: TGTGCCAGCAGCTTTCAGGGATCGCTCGAGCGATCACCCCTCCACTTT. Amino acid sequence: CASSFQGSLERSPLHF.

The V call is TRBV5-5, the J call TRBJ1-6; no clear D. Trimming took off 0 bases at V and 7 bases at J, with 11 bases between the two ends. The CDR3 loop spans 15 amino acids. CDR1 and CDR2 from the germline V gene are SGHKS and YYEKEE (reference sequence). The CDR3 DNA reads as TGTGCCAGCAGCTTGGTTAGCCCTCGAAATTCACCCCTCCACTTT. This gives the protein CASSLVSPRNSPLHF.

The rearrangement joins TRBV19 to TRBJ1-2, with 7 bases aligning to TRBD1. Germline values: CDR1 LNHDA, CDR2 SQIVND (reference sequence). The CDR3 has 16 amino acids. J was trimmed by 5 bases and V by 0 bases; bases with no gene match: 9. CDR3 coding DNA: TGTGCCAGTAGTATAGATCGACAGGGCTTGGAATATGGCTACACCTTC. Its protein is CASSIDRQGLEYGYTF. Supplemented by reference TRBV19 and TRBJ1-2, the full variable domain reads DGGITQSPKYLFRKEGQNVTLSCEQNLNHDAMYWYRQDPGQGLRLIYYSQIVNDFQKGDIAEGYSVSREKKESFPLTVTSAQKNPTAFYLCASSIDRQGLEYGYTFGSGTRLTVV.

This chain joins TRBV7-8 and TRBJ1-1, with 8 bases that match TRBD1. V trimming: 2 bases; J trimming: 11 bases; junction bases outside the gene matches: 1. Germline V lookup: CDR1 SGHVS, CDR2 FQNEAQ. The CDR3 spans 11 residues. The CDR3 DNA follows: TGTGCCAGCAGCTTAACAGGGGGGGCTTTCTTT. Amino acids: CASSLTGGAFF.

This chain links TRBV7-9 with TRBJ1-1; possibly TRBD1 for D (5 bases). Germline V gives CDR1 SEHNR, CDR2 FQNEAQ (reference sequence). Trimming pared 2 bases from V and 4 bases from J, leaving 14 bases between. The CDR3 runs to 15 residues. The DNA of the CDR3 is TGTGCCAGCAGCTTAAGTGGGGCAACGGTCACTGAAGCTTTCTTT. It translates to CASSLSGATVTEAFF. Full variable domain (remainder filled in from reference TRBV7-9 and TRBJ1-1): DTGVSQNPRHKITKRGQNVTFRCDPISEHNRLYWYRQTLGQGPEFLTYFQNEAQLEKSRLLSDRFSAERPKGSFSTLEIQRTEQGDSAMYLCASSLSGATVTEAFFGQGTRLTVV.

The chain couples TRBV5-8 to TRBJ1-2; D remains unclear. The CDR3 spans 16 residues. CDR1 is SGHTS and CDR2 is YDEGEE in the germline V gene. V was pared by 3 bases and J by 4 bases, with 19 bases between. Written as DNA, the CDR3 is TGTGCCAGCAGCTGGCGAGGCGCCCCTGGCTCCTATGGCTACACCTTC. This gives the protein CASSWRGAPGSYGYTF. Full variable domain (missing parts from reference TRBV5-8 and TRBJ1-2): EAGVTQSPTHLIKTRGQQATLRCSPISGHTSVYWYQQALGLGLQFLLWYDEGEERNRGNFPPRFSGRQFPNYSSELNVNALELEDSALYLCASSWRGAPGSYGYTFGSGTRLTVV.

The chain is built from TRBV27 and TRBJ1-2; TRBD1 matches 7 bases. The germline CDR1 and CDR2 sequences are MNHEY and SMNVEV (reference sequence). This CDR3 region has 14 residues. V shed 8 bases and J 8 bases; nucleotides not matched to a gene: 14. This chain's CDR3 is CASASGTGARGYTF. The CDR3 coding sequence is TGTGCCAGCGCCTCGGGTACAGGGGCGAGGGGCTACACCTTC.

The chain has TRBV9 and TRBJ1-1; D might be TRBD1 (5 bases). The germline V and J ends were trimmed by 3 bases and 1 base, with 13 bases remaining between them. The CDR3 has 15 residues. The germline gives CDR1 SGDLS, CDR2 YYNGEE. CDR3 DNA: TGTGCCAGCAGCGCCTTGGGAGGGGAGAACACTGAAGCTTTCTTT. This sequence encodes CASSALGGENTEAFF.

The chain uses TRBV28 and TRBJ2-3, with a tentative D call TRBD2 (6 bases). V lost 3 bases to trimming and J lost 5 bases, with 15 bases between them. The CDR3 extends over 15 amino acids. Germline V gene sequence: CDR1 MDHEN, CDR2 SYDVKM. CDR3 bases: TGTGCCAGCAGTTTGAGAGCGGGCGGCGGAGATACGCAGTATTTT. Translation: CASSLRAGGGDTQYF.

The rearrangement uses TRBV7-8 and TRBJ1-1; D is ambiguous. V dropped 5 bases and J dropped 3 bases, with 4 bases sitting between them. Germline V gene lookup returns CDR1 SGHVS and CDR2 FQNEAQ. The CDR3 sequence is 11 residues long. CDR3 loop: CASSPYTEAFF. The CDR3 nucleotides are TGTGCCAGCAGCCCGTACACTGAAGCTTTCTTT.

This clone was seen just once. V and J are TRBV9 and TRBJ1-1, with 7 bases matching TRBD1. CDR3 length equals 12 residues. Germline CDR1 reads SGDLS; CDR2 reads YYNGEE. V gave up 4 bases and J gave up 7 bases; unmatched junction bases: 4. The CDR3 region is CASSPGQVEAFF. CDR3 DNA: TGTGCCAGCAGCCCAGGACAGGTTGAAGCTTTCTTT.

The chain joins TRBV5-1 to TRBJ2-2; 7 positions agree with TRBD1. This CDR3 contains 16 residues. J gave up 0 bases and V 3 bases, and 5 bases lay outside the gene matches. CDR1 is SGHRS and CDR2 is YFSETQ in the germline V gene. The CDR3 region is CASSSQTGTNTGELFF. The CDR3 DNA reads TGCGCCAGCAGCTCTCAGACAGGGACGAACACCGGGGAGCTGTTTTTT.

The chain links TRBV7-9 to TRBJ2-5; TRBD2 matches 11 bases. CDR3 size: 15 residues. The germline CDR1 and CDR2 sequences are SEHNR and FQNEAQ (reference sequence). The ends lost 5 bases at V and 4 bases at J; junction bases unmatched: 6. The CDR3 nucleotides read TGTGCCAGCAGCCCGTGGGGGACTAGCGGAGAGACCCAGTACTTC. Amino acid sequence: CASSPWGTSGETQYF.

The rearrangement uses TRBV24-1 and TRBJ2-5; perhaps TRBD1 as D (7 bases). Trimming removed 1 base from V and 2 bases from J, with 13 bases in between. Germline values: CDR1 KGHDR, CDR2 SFDVKD. CDR3 length equals 16 residues. CDR3 amino acids: CATSDFETGRQETQYF. The CDR3 region has the DNA TGTGCCACCAGTGATTTTGAGACAGGGAGGCAAGAGACCCAGTACTTC.

The J gene is TRBJ1-2, the V gene TRBV2; a possible D gene is TRBD1 (5 bases). From germline, CDR1 is SNHLY and CDR2 FYNNEI. CDR3 length equals 13 residues. The V end lost 7 bases, the J end lost 8 bases, and 17 bases lay between the germline ends. The CDR3 bases are TGTGCCAGCACTCTAGGCACCCAGGGAGGCTACACCTTC. Protein: CASTLGTQGGYTF.

This clone was counted only a few times. J is TRBJ1-1 and V is TRBV5-4; TRBD1 is a possible D gene (5 bases). V lost 0 bases, J lost 1 base, and 7 bases lay in between. CDR3 size: 14 residues. CDR1 and CDR2 from the germline V gene are SGHNT and YYREEE (reference sequence). The CDR3 sequence: CASSLGQRNTEAFF. Written as DNA, the CDR3 is TGTGCCAGCAGCTTGGGACAGCGGAACACTGAAGCTTTCTTT.

This clone was seen only once. The chain links TRBV30 to TRBJ1-2; D unclear. Germline V lookup: CDR1 GTSNPN, CDR2 SVGIG (reference sequence). This CDR3 is built from 12 residues. The V gene lost 2 bases and the J gene lost 8 bases, with 12 bases spanning the gap. The CDR3 DNA follows: TGTGCCTGGAGTCCATCGGGGAGCGGCTACACCTTC. Its translation: CAWSPSGSGYTF.

The chain employs TRBV12-3 or TRBV12-4 and TRBJ1-2, with TRBD1 matching over 9 bases. The CDR3 contains 13 residues. V was pared by 1 base and J by 6 bases, with 0 bases of the junction left unmatched. This CDR3 reads CASSLGTGDGYTF. The CDR3 DNA reads as TGTGCCAGCAGTTTAGGGACAGGGGATGGCTACACCTTC.